This T cell receptor beta chain was profiled in a study of T cell repertoires in cytomegalovirus infection. Across the study: Both a matching HLA type and CMV infection were indicated by public TCR beta signatures.

This clonotype occurred a few times. As yet, its antigen is unknown. This CDR3 contains 12 residues. Trimming cost V 1 base and J 8 bases, with 5 bases left between them. MiXCR, applied by TCRdb to the reads, yields one record per CDR3 protein. In the table there are about 830,000 distinct CDR3 sequences, around a third of which are singletons. This TCR was sampled from a human donor in good health (CMV status not recorded). Some clones in this sample may be carry-over from other donors' samples. The sample was cultured CD8+ T cells from PBMCs, taken from culture after CMV antigen stimulation. The rearrangement joins TRBV12-3 or TRBV12-4 to TRBJ1-4; D is uncertain. CDR3 nucleotides: TGTGCCAGCAGTTTAGGTCCCGAAAAACTGTTTTTT. Its protein is CASSLGPEKLFF.